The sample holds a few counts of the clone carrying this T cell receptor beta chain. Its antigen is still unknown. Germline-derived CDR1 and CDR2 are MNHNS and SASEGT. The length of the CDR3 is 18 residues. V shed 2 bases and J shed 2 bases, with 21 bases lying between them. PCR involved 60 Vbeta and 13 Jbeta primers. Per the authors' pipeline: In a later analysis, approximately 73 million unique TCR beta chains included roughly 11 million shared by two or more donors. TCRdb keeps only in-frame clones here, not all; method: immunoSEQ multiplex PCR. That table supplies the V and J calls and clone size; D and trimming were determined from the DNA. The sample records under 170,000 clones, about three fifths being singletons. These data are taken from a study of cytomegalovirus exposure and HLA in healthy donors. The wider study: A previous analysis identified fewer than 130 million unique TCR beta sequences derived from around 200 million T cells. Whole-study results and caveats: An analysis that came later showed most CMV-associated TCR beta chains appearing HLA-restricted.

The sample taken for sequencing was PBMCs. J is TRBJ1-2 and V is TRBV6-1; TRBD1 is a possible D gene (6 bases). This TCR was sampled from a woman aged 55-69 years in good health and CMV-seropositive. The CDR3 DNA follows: TGTGCCAGCAGTGAAACCCCAGTCTCAGGGGTGGGAAACTATGGCTACACCTTC. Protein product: CASSETPVSGVGNYGYTF.